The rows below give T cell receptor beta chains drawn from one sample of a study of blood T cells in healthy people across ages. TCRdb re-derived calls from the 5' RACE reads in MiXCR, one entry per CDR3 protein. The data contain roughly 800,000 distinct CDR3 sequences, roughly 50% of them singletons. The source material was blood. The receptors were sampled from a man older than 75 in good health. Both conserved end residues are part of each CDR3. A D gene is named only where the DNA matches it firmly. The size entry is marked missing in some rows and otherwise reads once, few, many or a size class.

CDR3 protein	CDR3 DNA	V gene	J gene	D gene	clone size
CASSLGWRTQETQYF	TGTGCCAGCAGCTTAGGTTGGAGAACCCAAGAGACCCAGTACTTC	TRBV7-2	TRBJ2-5	NA	few
CASSPPAADYNEQFF	TGTGCCAGCAGCCCCCCGGCGGCGGACTACAATGAGCAGTTCTTC	TRBV3-1	TRBJ2-1	NA	NA
CASSLVPHRNYTF	TGTGCCAGCAGTTTAGTCCCACATCGGAACTACACCTTC	TRBV28	TRBJ1-2	NA	NA
CSASTDSHYEQYF	TGCAGTGCTAGTACCGACAGTCACTACGAGCAGTACTTC	TRBV20-1	TRBJ2-7	NA	few
CATSRDRGWYEQFF	TGTGCCACCAGCAGAGATAGGGGGTGGTATGAGCAGTTCTTC	TRBV15	TRBJ2-1	NA	few
CSASYPRAGGYTF	TGCAGTGCTAGCTATCCCAGAGCGGGAGGCTACACCTTC	TRBV20-1	TRBJ1-2	NA	NA
CASSLKGANVLTF	TGTGCCAGCAGTTTGAAGGGGGCCAACGTCCTGACTTTC	TRBV12-3/TRBV12-4	TRBJ2-6	NA	NA
CASSPGQLTADTQYF	TGTGCCAGCAGTCCAGGACAGTTAACCGCAGATACGCAGTATTTT	TRBV12-3/TRBV12-4	TRBJ2-3	NA	NA
CASSPGLAGVTRVTGELFF	TGTGCCAGCAGCCCCGGACTAGCGGGAGTAACGCGGGTCACCGGGGAGCTGTTTTTT	TRBV7-9	TRBJ2-2	TRBD2	few
CSVGPREYRYAYF	TGCAGCGTGGGGCCCCGGGAGTACAGATACGCGTATTTT	TRBV29-1	TRBJ2-3	NA	NA
CVSNNGGASYNEQFF	TGTGTCAGCAATAACGGGGGCGCCTCCTACAATGAGCAGTTCTTC	TRBV9	TRBJ2-1	NA	NA
CASSGPWEQYF	TGTGCCAGCAGTGGACCTTGGGAGCAGTACTTC	TRBV28	TRBJ2-7	NA	few
CSARDTAGGTGELFF	TGCAGTGCTAGAGATACAGCGGGAGGAACCGGGGAGCTGTTTTTT	TRBV20-1	TRBJ2-2	TRBD2	NA